This T cell receptor beta chain was profiled in a study of tumor-infiltrating lymphocytes in primary liver carcinoma. Alongside blood RNA obtained from unsorted whole blood, germline DNA was also extracted. Prior to surgery, around 3.6 milliliters of peripheral blood were drawn. V lost 1 base and J lost 5, with 9 bases in between. Germline-derived CDR1 and CDR2 are SGHDT and YYEEEE. The CDR3 sequence is 13 residues long. Priming with a constant-region primer yielded TCR beta cDNA from roughly 500 ng total RNA. For TCR beta, libraries were produced by three nested multiplex PCR rounds using slightly modified ARM-PCR. Forward primers for TRBV1-TRBV30 and a C-beta reverse primer served the first two PCR rounds, at approximately 10 cycles each. TCRdb fed the multiplex PCR reads into MiXCR, producing one record per CDR3 protein. The sample contains 310,000 or so distinct CDR3 sequences, 58% of which appear only once.

This TCR was sampled from a woman aged 25 to 39 with primary liver carcinoma and hepatitis B virus infection. V is TRBV5-6 and J is TRBJ1-2; D call uncertain. The source material was peripheral blood. CDR3 DNA: TGTGCCAGCAGCTTGTCAGGAAGGTATGGCTACACCTTC. As protein: CASSLSGRYGYTF.